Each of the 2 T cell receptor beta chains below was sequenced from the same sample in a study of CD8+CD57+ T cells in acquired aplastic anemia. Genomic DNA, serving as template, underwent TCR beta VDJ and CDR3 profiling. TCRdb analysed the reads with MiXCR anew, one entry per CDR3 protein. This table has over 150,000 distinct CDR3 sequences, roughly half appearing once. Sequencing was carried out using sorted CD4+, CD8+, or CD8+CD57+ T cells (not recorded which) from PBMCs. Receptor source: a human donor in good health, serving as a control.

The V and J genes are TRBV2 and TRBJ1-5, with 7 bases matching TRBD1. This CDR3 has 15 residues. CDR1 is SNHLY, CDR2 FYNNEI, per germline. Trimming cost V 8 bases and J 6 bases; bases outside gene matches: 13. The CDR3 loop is CASAKGEGQVQPQHF. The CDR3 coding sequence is TGTGCCAGCGCCAAAGGGGAAGGACAGGTTCAGCCCCAGCATTTT.

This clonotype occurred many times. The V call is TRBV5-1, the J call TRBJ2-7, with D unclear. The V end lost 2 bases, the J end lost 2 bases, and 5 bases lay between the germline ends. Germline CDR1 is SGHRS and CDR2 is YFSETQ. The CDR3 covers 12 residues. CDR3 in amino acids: CASSFDAYEQYF. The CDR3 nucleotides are TGCGCCAGCAGCTTCGACGCCTACGAGCAGTACTTC.